A single sample is the source of the 25 T cell receptor beta chains below, sequenced in a study of cytomegalovirus exposure and HLA in healthy donors (dated by TCRdb to about 2017). Libraries were prepared through the immunoSEQ multiplex PCR assay. For the multiplex PCR, a mixture combining 60 forward primers for TCR Vbeta segments and 13 reverse primers for TCR Jbeta segments was used. TCRdb took this table from immuneACCESS and kept in-frame rearrangements with V and J called. Such tables lack part of the clones; where checked against another copy, unresolved V genes explain under half of the gap, and the rest is unexplained. This sample lists roughly 100,000 clones; around two thirds were detected once. Together, the top ten hold approximately 2.5% of the sample. Material: PBMCs. The receptor source for this set is a man aged 50 to 60 in good health and CMV-seropositive.

This clone was detected once. The CDR3 protein is CATSRGQGVSNQPQHF. The CDR3 DNA follows: TGTGCCACCAGCAGAGGACAGGGGGTTAGCAATCAGCCCCAGCATTTT. The chain joins TRBV15 to TRBJ1-5, with 9 bases matching TRBD1. The V segment lost 1 base and the J segment 0 bases; nucleotides outside the gene matches: 1. The CDR3 runs 16 residues. The germline V gene has CDR1 LNHNV and CDR2 YYDKDF (reference sequence).

The chain joins TRBV18 to TRBJ2-3; D not certain. Trimming took off 5 bases at V and 2 bases at J, with 8 bases between the two ends. CDR3 length: 13 amino acids. Germline CDR1 is KGHSH and CDR2 is LQKENI. The CDR3 sequence: CASSTIHTDTQYF. The CDR3 DNA follows: TGTGCCAGCTCAACTATCCACACAGATACGCAGTATTTT.

This chain uses TRBV30 with TRBJ1-5, with TRBD1 matching 7 bases. Germline V CDR1 and CDR2: GTSNPN, SVGIG (reference sequence). After removal of 1 base from V and 6 bases from J, the junction contained 3 bases not matched to a gene. CDR3 length: 13 amino acids. The CDR3 nucleotides are TGTGCCTGGAGTGGGACAGGAGGTCAGCCCCAGCATTTT. Protein product: CAWSGTGGQPQHF.

The CDR3 region has the DNA TGTGCCAGTAGTGGGGGCGGGTGGCGGGGGACCTCAGATACGCAGTATTTT. This sequence encodes CASSGGGWRGTSDTQYF. This chain connects TRBV19 to TRBJ2-3; D might be TRBD2 (7 bases). Trimming shortened V by 5 bases and J by 4 bases, and 22 bases separated the two germline ends. Per germline, CDR1 LNHDA and CDR2 SQIVND (reference sequence). This CDR3 spans 17 amino acids.

This chain connects TRBV10-3 to TRBJ2-3; 12 bases are shared with TRBD2. Trimming took 5 bases from V and 2 from J; bases not matched to a gene: 5. The CDR3 extends over 16 amino acids. Germline CDR1 reads ENHRY; CDR2 reads SYGVKD. CDR3 nucleotides: TGTGCCATCAGTACTCGGACTAGCGGGGACACAGATACGCAGTATTTT. Its protein product is CAISTRTSGDTDTQYF.

This clone has only a few counts. V gene TRBV5-1 combines with J gene TRBJ2-2, with no clear D. Germline CDR1 SGHRS, CDR2 YFSETQ. V was clipped by 4 bases and J by 1 base, with 8 bases between them. CDR3 length equals 14 residues. The CDR3 DNA reads as TGCGCCAGCAGCCCCGTATTGAACACCGGGGAGCTGTTTTTT. Encoded protein: CASSPVLNTGELFF.

This rearrangement joins TRBV5-1 to TRBJ2-5, with a weak D call TRBD2 (5 bases). Germline assignment: CDR1 SGHRS and CDR2 YFSETQ. This CDR3 spans 15 amino acids. V lost 2 bases, J lost 2 bases, and 13 bases lay in between. This chain's CDR3 is CASSFYSGNQETQYF. CDR3 nucleotide sequence: TGCGCCAGCAGCTTCTATTCCGGGAATCAAGAGACCCAGTACTTC.

The rearrangement uses TRBV4-1 and TRBJ1-3, with 8 bases fitting TRBD1. V dropped 4 bases and J dropped 7; count of bases not matched to a gene: 15. This CDR3 has 17 residues. Germline CDR1 and CDR2: MGHRA and YSYEKL. The CDR3 spells CASSRLLGQPGGNTIYF. CDR3 bases: TGCGCCAGCAGCCGTCTACTGGGACAGCCAGGGGGCAACACCATATATTTT.

This chain connects TRBV1 to TRBJ2-2; the D call of TRBD2 is as the table states it, not checked on the DNA. TRBV1 is listed as a pseudogene. This CDR3 comprises 19 residues. As DNA, the CDR3 is TGCACCAGCAGCCAAGAACGGCTAGCGGGAGGAAAGAACACCGGGGAGCTGTTTTTT. Translated: CTSSQERLAGGKNTGELFF.

This clone was detected only a few times. This chain connects TRBV7-8 to TRBJ1-2; TRBD1 matches at 7 bases. J was trimmed by 3 bases and V by 5 bases; bases with no gene match: 12. The CDR3 is made up of 16 amino acids. CDR1 and CDR2 from the germline V gene are SGHVS and FQNEAQ. CDR3 DNA sequence: TGTGCCAGCAGCCGTAACAGGGGAGACGGTTACTATGGCTACACCTTC. Protein: CASSRNRGDGYYGYTF.

The chain joins TRBV19 to TRBJ1-5; 8 positions agree with TRBD1. CDR3 size: 17 residues. Losses at the gene ends were 4 bases for V and 5 bases for J; bases not matched to a gene: 13. CDR1 is LNHDA, CDR2 SQIVND, per germline (reference sequence). The CDR3 nucleotides read TGTGCCAGTAGTAAAAAACGCGGACAGGGAGGTGATCAGCCCCAGCATTTT. It translates to CASSKKRGQGGDQPQHF.

This chain connects TRBV19 to TRBJ1-2; 10 positions agree with TRBD1. V lost 3 bases to trimming and J lost 3 bases; unmatched junction nucleotides: 10. The CDR3 length is 17 residues. Germline V gives CDR1 LNHDA, CDR2 SQIVND (reference sequence). The CDR3 nucleotides read TGTGCCAGTAGTATCGGTTACGGGACAGGGGTGGACTATGGCTACACCTTC. The encoded protein is CASSIGYGTGVDYGYTF.

The chain has TRBV18 and TRBJ1-3, with no clear D. This CDR3 has 16 residues. The V and J ends lost 3 bases and 4 bases respectively, with 16 bases between them. From germline, CDR1 is KGHSH and CDR2 LQKENI. The CDR3 sequence: CASSPGRSKAGNTIYF. CDR3 sequence (DNA): TGTGCCAGCTCACCTGGGAGGTCTAAGGCGGGAAACACCATATATTTT.

This clone was recorded only once. The chain has TRBV27 and TRBJ1-2; 9 bases line up with TRBD1. The length of the CDR3 is 15 residues. Germline CDR1 reads MNHEY; CDR2 reads SMNVEV (reference sequence). Unmatched junction bases numbered 10, after V lost 6 bases and J lost 5 bases. The CDR3: CASRTLDRGWYGYTF. CDR3 bases: TGTGCCAGCAGAACCTTGGACAGGGGATGGTATGGCTACACCTTC.

This sequence joins TRBV19 and TRBJ2-1; tentative D call: TRBD2 (5 bases). This CDR3 has 16 residues. CDR1 and CDR2 (germline): LNHDA, SQIVND (reference sequence). V was clipped by 6 bases and J by 0 bases, with 15 bases between them. This chain's CDR3 is CASSLGGWSSYNEQFF. The CDR3 bases are TGTGCCAGTAGCCTCGGAGGTTGGAGCTCCTACAATGAGCAGTTCTTC.

This sequence joins TRBV6-1 and TRBJ1-5, with D possibly TRBD1 on 5 matching bases. CDR3 length: 14 amino acids. The V gene's germline CDR1 is MNHNS and CDR2 SASEGT. V was cut by 6 bases and J by 7 bases, with 16 bases left in between. CDR3 coding DNA: TGTGCCAGCAGCGATAGTCAGGGAGGACAGCCCCAGCATTTT. Protein sequence: CASSDSQGGQPQHF.

The gene calls are TRBV2 and TRBJ2-5; 8 nucleotides match TRBD1. The CDR3 spans 12 residues. Per germline, CDR1 SNHLY and CDR2 FYNNEI. The V gene end was trimmed by 9 bases and the J gene end by 3 bases; junction bases not matched to a gene: 3. The CDR3: CARGTGEETQYF. The CDR3 DNA reads TGTGCCAGGGGGACAGGAGAAGAGACCCAGTACTTC.

The chain recombines TRBV5-1 with TRBJ2-5, with 9 bases lining up with TRBD1. CDR1 is SGHRS, CDR2 YFSETQ, per germline. The length of the CDR3 is 17 residues. The J segment lost 6 bases and the V segment lost 5 bases, leaving 17 bases of the junction unmatched. The CDR3 protein is CASRPAFRQGVRQTQYF. The CDR3 coding sequence is TGCGCCAGCAGACCCGCTTTCAGACAGGGGGTGCGGCAGACCCAGTACTTC.

The chain joins TRBV5-1 to TRBJ2-7; 10 nucleotides align to TRBD1. J gave up 6 bases and V 4 bases, and 7 bases lay outside the gene matches. From germline, CDR1 is SGHRS and CDR2 YFSETQ. This CDR3 spans 14 amino acids. In nucleotides, the CDR3 is TGCGCCAGCAGCCCAGGGACAGGGGATGGCGAGCAGTACTTC. Its protein product is CASSPGTGDGEQYF.

Remarks on this clone: One junction end disagrees with the germline gene, perhaps due to a read error. The chain employs TRBV7-9 and TRBJ1-1; D ambiguous. The CDR3 extends over 14 amino acids. CDR1 SEHNR and CDR2 FQNEAQ come from the germline V gene (reference sequence). As DNA, the CDR3 is TGTTCCAGCAGCTCTAGGTTCCAAAACACTGAAGCTTTCTTT. Encoded protein: CSSSSRFQNTEAFF.

In this sample, this clone turned up a few times. The chain has TRBV19 and TRBJ2-6, with 9 positions matching TRBD1. With 7 bases clipped from V and 0 bases from J, the junction kept 4 bases outside the gene matches. The length of the CDR3 is 16 residues. Germline V gene sequence: CDR1 LNHDA, CDR2 SQIVND (reference sequence). CDR3 amino acids: CASTETGGSGANVLTF. The CDR3 DNA reads as TGTGCCAGTACCGAGACAGGGGGCTCTGGGGCCAACGTCCTGACTTTC.

This clone has just a few counts. The J gene is TRBJ1-1, the V gene TRBV7-3; possible D gene TRBD1, 6 bases. This CDR3 is built from 14 residues. Germline V CDR1 and CDR2: SGHTA, FQGTGA. V was clipped by 2 bases and J by 5 bases, with 12 bases between them. In DNA form, the CDR3 reads TGTGCCAGCAGCTTACAGGGGTTGGGTACTGAAGCTTTCTTT. Translating it yields CASSLQGLGTEAFF.

The chain combines TRBV27 with TRBJ1-1; 7 bases match TRBD1. V shed 6 bases, J shed 10 bases, and the junction held 8 bases outside the gene matches. There are 12 residues in the CDR3. CDR1 is MNHEY, CDR2 SMNVEV, per germline (reference sequence). The CDR3, as DNA: TGTGCCAGCAGAAGCAGGGGGTTTGTAGCTTTCTTT. Translated, it gives CASRSRGFVAFF.

The J gene is TRBJ2-7, the V gene TRBV29-1; a possible D gene is TRBD1 (5 bases). V lost 6 bases, J lost 8 bases, and 11 bases lay in between. Germline CDR1 reads SQVTM; CDR2 reads ANQGSEA. The CDR3 totals 10 residues. CDR3 in DNA: TGCAGCGTCCGATCGGACAAGCAGTACTTC. Its translation: CSVRSDKQYF.

The chain joins TRBV5-1 to TRBJ2-1; maybe TRBD1 (6 bases). The CDR3 has 14 residues. CDR1 and CDR2 (germline): SGHRS, YFSETQ. V lost 3 bases and J 4 bases, leaving 11 bases between the germline ends. This CDR3 reads CASSWGPGYNEQFF. CDR3 nucleotide sequence: TGCGCCAGCAGCTGGGGGCCTGGGTACAATGAGCAGTTCTTC.